The 3 T cell receptor beta chains below were found in one sample sequenced in a study of CD4 T cells in relation to SARS-CoV-2 and coronaviruses. The antigens of these receptors remain unknown. Using immunoSEQ multiplex PCR, the repertoire was profiled, and TCRdb retains in-frame clones only, with some absent. In the table there are some 38,000 clones, around 77% of which are singletons. The sequencing input was memory CD4+ T cells from PBMCs, cultured in vitro. All receptors derive from an adult with COVID-19.

The rearrangement links TRBV18 to TRBJ2-7; D is unclear. This CDR3 comprises 11 residues. V lost 4 bases and J 6 bases, leaving 7 bases between the germline ends. Germline CDR1 is KGHSH and CDR2 is LQKENI. The DNA of the CDR3 is TGTGCCAGCTCACAGGGATCCGAGCAGTACTTC. Translation gives CASSQGSEQYF.

The J gene is TRBJ2-5, the V gene TRBV4-1; no clear D gene. Trimming took 3 bases from V and 5 from J, leaving 16 bases between them. Looked up from germline, CDR1 is MGHRA and CDR2 is YSYEKL. The CDR3 has 15 amino acids. The CDR3 DNA is TGCGCCAGCAGCCAGGTAAACCCGGTCCGGGAGACCCAGTACTTC. The encoded protein is CASSQVNPVRETQYF.

The genes are TRBV5-1 and TRBJ2-3, with unresolved D. The V gene lost 0 bases and the J gene lost 1 base, with 6 bases spanning the gap. The CDR3 length is 14 residues. Germline values: CDR1 SGHRS, CDR2 YFSETQ. This chain's CDR3 is CASSLVAGTDTQYF. The CDR3 DNA reads TGCGCCAGCAGCTTGGTAGCTGGCACAGATACGCAGTATTTT. The variable domain in full, with the rest retrieved from reference TRBV5-1 and TRBJ2-3, is KAGVTQTPRYLIKTRGQQVTLSCSPISGHRSVSWYQQTPGQGLQFLFEYFSETQRNKGNFPGRFSGRQFSNSRSEMNVSTLELGDSALYLCASSLVAGTDTQYFGPGTRLTVL.